This passage covers 32 T cell receptor beta chains from one sample sequenced in a study of blood T cell repertoires in COVID-19. Only in-frame clones appear in the TCRdb table, and some are missing; sequencing was by immunoSEQ multiplex PCR. The repertoire holds fewer than 250,000 clones, with roughly four fifths as singletons. Sample: peripheral blood. The receptors derive from a woman in her forties or fifties with acute or convalescent COVID-19.

The chain joins TRBV9 to TRBJ1-3; D gene ambiguous. The CDR3 length is 13 residues. The V gene's germline CDR1 is SGDLS and CDR2 YYNGEE. Trimming pared 7 bases from V and 1 base from J, leaving 9 bases between. The CDR3 DNA follows: TGTGCCAGCGGGAGGGATTCTGGAAACACCATATATTTT. Protein sequence: CASGRDSGNTIYF.

The chain employs TRBV7-9 and TRBJ1-3; maybe TRBD1 (5 bases). Germline V gene sequence: CDR1 SEHNR, CDR2 FQNEAQ (reference sequence). Trimming removed 5 bases from V and 0 bases from J, with 14 bases in between. This CDR3 is built from 16 residues. The CDR3 region is CASSPPTGLSGNTIYF. As DNA, the CDR3 is TGTGCCAGCAGCCCCCCTACAGGTCTCTCTGGAAACACCATATATTTT.

Within the sample, this clone is medium-sized. The chain has TRBV7-9 and TRBJ2-1; 9 bases line up with TRBD2. Losses at the gene ends were 1 base for V and 12 bases for J; bases not matched to a gene: 13. There are 16 residues in the CDR3. Per germline, CDR1 SEHNR and CDR2 FQNEAQ (reference sequence). The CDR3 region is CASSLEFGTSPFMQFF. DNA for the CDR3: TGTGCCAGCAGCTTAGAGTTTGGGACTAGCCCTTTCATGCAGTTCTTC. Full variable domain (outside the CDR3, taken from reference TRBV7-9 and TRBJ2-1): DTGVSQNPRHKITKRGQNVTFRCDPISEHNRLYWYRQTLGQGPEFLTYFQNEAQLEKSRLLSDRFSAERPKGSFSTLEIQRTEQGDSAMYLCASSLEFGTSPFMQFFGPGTRLTVL.

CDR3 protein: CASSIASGQGNYEQYF. CDR3 in DNA: TGTGCCAGTAGTATAGCTTCGGGGCAGGGGAACTACGAGCAGTACTTC. This chain links TRBV19 with TRBJ2-7; D might be TRBD1 (6 bases). The CDR3 covers 16 residues. Deletions cut 1 base from V and 3 bases from J, with 16 bases between. CDR1 is LNHDA and CDR2 is SQIVND in the germline V gene (reference sequence).

The V and J genes are TRBV27 and TRBJ1-1, with TRBD1 matching over 7 bases. CDR1 is MNHEY and CDR2 is SMNVEV in the germline V gene (reference sequence). CDR3 length equals 14 residues. V lost 7 bases to trimming and J lost 1 base; unmatched junction nucleotides: 6. The CDR3 region is CASNRQGPNTEAFF. DNA for the CDR3: TGTGCCAGCAACCGACAGGGCCCGAACACTGAAGCTTTCTTT.

A few counts support this clone. The chain employs TRBV19 and TRBJ1-5, with 7 bases identical to TRBD1. This CDR3 has 14 residues. CDR1 and CDR2 (germline): LNHDA, SQIVND (reference sequence). V gave up 3 bases and J gave up 7 bases; unmatched junction bases: 6. Here the CDR3 reads CASSMHRGPQPQHF. The CDR3 DNA is TGTGCCAGTAGTATGCACAGGGGCCCCCAGCCCCAGCATTTT.

The gene calls are TRBV10-3 and TRBJ2-2; D is uncertain. Looked up from germline, CDR1 is ENHRY and CDR2 is SYGVKD. V gave up 3 bases and J gave up 1 base, with 9 bases separating them. This CDR3 is built from 15 residues. The CDR3 spells CAISDSRKNTGELFF. CDR3 DNA: TGTGCCATCAGTGATTCCAGGAAGAACACCGGGGAGCTGTTTTTT.

CDR3 coding DNA: TGTGCCAGCAGTATCCAGGGGGGCAATCAGCCCCAGCATTTT. It specifies CASSIQGGNQPQHF. The chain recombines TRBV6-5 with TRBJ1-5, with TRBD1 matching over 7 bases. Germline assignment: CDR1 MNHEY and CDR2 SVGAGI. The CDR3 contains 14 residues. The V gene end was trimmed by 5 bases and the J gene end by 2 bases; junction bases not matched to a gene: 3.

The chain carries TRBV5-4 and TRBJ2-1, with TRBD2 matching over 7 bases. The CDR3 consists of 16 residues. The germline V gene has CDR1 SGHNT and CDR2 YYREEE (reference sequence). V shed 0 bases, J shed 2 bases, and the junction held 5 bases outside the gene matches. CDR3 loop: CASSLDLAATYNEQFF. For the CDR3, the DNA is TGTGCCAGCAGCTTGGATCTAGCGGCCACCTACAATGAGCAGTTCTTC.

This chain connects TRBV5-1 to TRBJ2-5; TRBD2 aligns across 9 bases. Germline loops: CDR1 SGHRS, CDR2 YFSETQ. V was clipped by 0 bases and J by 5 bases; unmatched bases: 11. The CDR3 contains 17 residues. The CDR3 nucleotides are TGCGCCAGCAGCTTGGTTGCTAGCGGGAATTACATGGAGACCCAGTACTTC. It is translated as CASSLVASGNYMETQYF.

The chain combines TRBV5-4 with TRBJ1-1; no clear D. The V and J ends lost 0 bases and 7 bases respectively, with 10 bases between them. Germline-derived CDR1 and CDR2 are SGHNT and YYREEE (reference sequence). This CDR3 has 13 amino acids. The CDR3: CASSLGRAGEAFF. Here the CDR3 DNA reads TGTGCCAGCAGCTTGGGCAGAGCGGGTGAAGCTTTCTTT.

This clone was observed once. The junction differs from germline at one of its ends, possibly a read error. This chain connects TRBV7-7 to TRBJ2-5; unclear D gene. CDR1 and CDR2 (germline): SSHAT, FNYEAQ (reference sequence). This CDR3 region has 14 residues. The CDR3 is CASSLARERGTQYF. CDR3 DNA sequence: TGTGCTAGCAGCTTAGCCCGCGAGAGAGGGACCCAGTACTTC.

CDR3 bases: TGTGCCAGCAGCACCCGACAGGTCCACCTGAGTTCACCCCTCCACTTT. It encodes CASSTRQVHLSSPLHF. The chain employs TRBV3-1 (or the pseudogene TRBV3-2) and TRBJ1-6, with TRBD1 as a possible D gene (6 bases). The ends were cut back, 5 bases at V and 9 bases at J, with 20 bases in the middle. Looked up from germline, CDR1 is LGHDT and CDR2 is YNNKEL (reference sequence). This CDR3 contains 16 residues.

This chain links TRBV6-5 with TRBJ1-2; D might be TRBD1 (5 bases). CDR3 size: 13 residues. CDR1 MNHEY and CDR2 SVGAGI come from the germline V gene. V lost 6 bases and J 8 bases, leaving 16 bases between the germline ends. DNA for the CDR3: TGTGCCAGCAGAACTCGACAGTTGGACGGCTACACCTTC. Translation gives CASRTRQLDGYTF.

This chain uses TRBV7-9 with TRBJ1-6; TRBD1 matches at 9 bases. V shed 5 bases, J shed 8 bases, and the junction held 7 bases outside the gene matches. The CDR3 runs to 15 residues. Germline V gives CDR1 SEHNR, CDR2 FQNEAQ (reference sequence). CDR3 nucleotide sequence: TGTGCCAGCAGCGCCCGGGGACAGGGCGATTCACCCCTCCACTTT. It yields the protein CASSARGQGDSPLHF.

This clone was detected once. CDR3 in amino acids: CAWSVLSSATNEKLFF. Written as DNA, the CDR3 is TGTGCCTGGAGTGTACTTTCATCCGCAACTAATGAAAAACTGTTTTTT. V usage is TRBV30 and J usage is TRBJ1-4; no firm D call. The CDR3 is made up of 16 amino acids. Germline loops: CDR1 GTSNPN, CDR2 SVGIG (reference sequence). V was pared by 0 bases and J by 0 bases, with 11 bases between.

This chain's CDR3 is CASSERTGTSEQYF. CDR3 in DNA: TGTGCCAGCAGCGAGAGGACAGGTACGTCCGAGCAGTACTTC. The chain uses TRBV9 and TRBJ2-7; 7 bases align to TRBD1. The ends lost 3 bases at V and 6 bases at J; junction bases unmatched: 9. Germline V gives CDR1 SGDLS, CDR2 YYNGEE. There are 14 residues in the CDR3.

This clone was counted a few times. In DNA form, the CDR3 reads TGTGCCAGTAGTATGGTTCGCCAGGGTGTTGAAAAACTGTTTTTT. Protein: CASSMVRQGVEKLFF. This chain connects TRBV19 to TRBJ1-4, with D maybe TRBD1 (5 bases). CDR3 length equals 15 residues. The germline V gene encodes CDR1 LNHDA and CDR2 SQIVND (reference sequence). With 3 bases removed from V and 7 bases from J, the gap between germline ends came to 15 bases.

V and J are TRBV5-4 and TRBJ1-1; TRBD1 matches 7 bases. The germline CDR1 and CDR2 sequences are SGHNT and YYREEE (reference sequence). CDR3 size: 15 residues. Trimming took 0 bases from V and 1 from J; bases not matched to a gene: 3. CDR3 nucleotide sequence: TGTGCCAGCAGCTTGGGTGGACAGGAGAACACTGAAGCTTTCTTT. Its protein is CASSLGGQENTEAFF.

V is TRBV30 and J is TRBJ1-2; 8 nucleotides match TRBD1. V lost 2 bases and J lost 6; bases outside the gene matches: 8. Germline V gives CDR1 GTSNPN, CDR2 SVGIG (reference sequence). This CDR3 spans 14 amino acids. CDR3 sequence reads: CAWSMNQGADGYTF. In DNA form, the CDR3 reads TGTGCCTGGAGTATGAATCAGGGGGCGGATGGCTACACCTTC.

The chain couples TRBV12-3 or TRBV12-4 to TRBJ1-4, with a tentative D call TRBD1 (6 bases). The V and J ends lost 7 bases and 8 bases respectively, with 14 bases between them. This CDR3 region has 13 residues. The CDR3 nucleotides are TGTGCCAGCAAAAAGACAGGCGGCGAAAAACTGTTTTTT. Encoded protein: CASKKTGGEKLFF.

The V call is TRBV5-6, the J call TRBJ2-5, with TRBD1 matching over 7 bases. Germline lookup yields CDR1 SGHDT and CDR2 YYEEEE. J lost 2 bases, V lost 5 bases, and 9 bases had no gene match. This CDR3 comprises 15 residues. In nucleotides, the CDR3 is TGTGCCAGCAGTCTGGACAGGATCCAACAAGAGACCCAGTACTTC. Translating gives CASSLDRIQQETQYF.

V and J are TRBV7-2 and TRBJ2-3; tentatively, D is TRBD2 (5 bases). Trimming stripped 5 bases from V and 9 bases from J, with 21 bases between. This CDR3 is 15 amino acids long. In germline, CDR1 is SGHTA, CDR2 FQGNSA. The CDR3 region has the DNA TGTGCCAGCAGCGTAGGCGATCGGACTGCCGGAACGCAGTATTTT. It codes for CASSVGDRTAGTQYF.

This clone has just a few counts. The chain has TRBV6-2 or TRBV6-3 and TRBJ2-1, with D perhaps TRBD1 (5 bases). The germline V and J ends were trimmed by 2 bases and 9 bases, with 14 bases remaining between them. CDR3 length equals 14 residues. CDR1 and CDR2 from the germline V gene are MNHEY and SVGEGT. In DNA, the CDR3 is TGTGCCAGCAGTTACGCCCAGGGAACTGGTGAGCAGTTCTTC. This translates into CASSYAQGTGEQFF.

The chain uses TRBV18 and TRBJ1-6; TRBD1 agrees at 8 bases. J lost 9 bases, V lost 4 bases, and 5 bases had no gene match. The length of the CDR3 is 14 residues. Germline CDR1 is KGHSH and CDR2 is LQKENI. CDR3: CASSLDRVGSPLHF. The DNA for the CDR3 is TGTGCCAGCTCACTGGACAGGGTTGGTTCACCCCTCCACTTT.

The chain links TRBV27 to TRBJ1-4; 9 bases match TRBD1. Germline CDR1 is MNHEY and CDR2 is SMNVEV (reference sequence). V was clipped by 3 bases and J by 3 bases; unmatched bases: 5. The length of the CDR3 is 16 residues. The CDR3 nucleotides read TGTGCCAGCAGTTTGGACAGGGGCCGGGCTAATGAAAAACTGTTTTTT. It is translated as CASSLDRGRANEKLFF.

This sequence joins TRBV3-1 (or the pseudogene TRBV3-2) and TRBJ1-6; no clear D gene. Germline lookup yields CDR1 LGHDT and CDR2 YNNKEL (reference sequence). The CDR3 runs to 16 residues. V was trimmed by 4 bases and J by 8 bases, leaving 18 bases between them. In nucleotides, the CDR3 is TGTGCCAGCAGCCGCAGTCTAGTGGCAGAGTATTCACCCCTCCACTTT. Amino acid sequence: CASSRSLVAEYSPLHF.

This clone has only a few counts. The genes are TRBV12-3 or TRBV12-4 and TRBJ1-1; 8 bases are a match to TRBD1. The CDR3 runs to 11 residues. With V trimmed by 6 bases and J by 12 bases, 6 bases remained unmatched. CDR3 bases: TGTGCCAGCAGCCCAGGGGGCCGGTCTTTCTTT. The encoded protein is CASSPGGRSFF.

The genes are TRBV7-9 and TRBJ1-5, with 8 bases lining up with TRBD1. CDR1 is SEHNR, CDR2 FQNEAQ, per germline (reference sequence). V trimming: 5 bases; J trimming: 5 bases; junction bases outside the gene matches: 8. The CDR3 has 15 residues. The CDR3 nucleotides read TGTGCCAGCAGCATCGGACAGGGTTATGATCAGCCCCAGCATTTT. Its protein product is CASSIGQGYDQPQHF. Looking up the rest from reference TRBV7-9 and TRBJ1-5 gives the full variable domain: DTGVSQNPRHKITKRGQNVTFRCDPISEHNRLYWYRQTLGQGPEFLTYFQNEAQLEKSRLLSDRFSAERPKGSFSTLEIQRTEQGDSAMYLCASSIGQGYDQPQHFGDGTRLSIL.

Here the CDR3 reads CASSIGTASGNTIYF. Here the CDR3 DNA reads TGTGCCAGTAGTATTGGGACAGCATCTGGAAACACCATATATTTT. V and J are TRBV19 and TRBJ1-3, with 7 bases fitting TRBD1. CDR3 length: 15 residues. V gave up 3 bases and J gave up 1 base; unmatched junction bases: 3. CDR1 and CDR2 (germline): LNHDA, SQIVND (reference sequence). The whole variable domain, filled in from reference TRBV19 and TRBJ1-3, reads DGGITQSPKYLFRKEGQNVTLSCEQNLNHDAMYWYRQDPGQGLRLIYYSQIVNDFQKGDIAEGYSVSREKKESFPLTVTSAQKNPTAFYLCASSIGTASGNTIYFGEGSWLTVV.

The chain recombines TRBV19 with TRBJ2-7; 10 bases match TRBD1. The CDR3 runs to 13 residues. The V gene end was trimmed by 8 bases and the J gene end by 3 bases; junction bases not matched to a gene: 4. Germline V CDR1 and CDR2: LNHDA, SQIVND (reference sequence). CDR3 sequence reads: CASGGDRGYEQYF. The CDR3 nucleotides are TGTGCCAGTGGGGGGGACAGGGGCTACGAGCAGTACTTC.

This clone was recorded a few times. The rearrangement uses TRBV4-1 and TRBJ1-5, with D perhaps TRBD1 (5 bases). The CDR3 sequence is 15 residues long. CDR1 is MGHRA and CDR2 is YSYEKL in the germline V gene. The V end lost 0 bases, the J end lost 11 bases, and 17 bases lay between the germline ends. The DNA for the CDR3 is TGCGCCAGCAGCCAAGATCGTAACGGCCTAGGGGCCCAGCATTTT. Amino acid sequence: CASSQDRNGLGAQHF.